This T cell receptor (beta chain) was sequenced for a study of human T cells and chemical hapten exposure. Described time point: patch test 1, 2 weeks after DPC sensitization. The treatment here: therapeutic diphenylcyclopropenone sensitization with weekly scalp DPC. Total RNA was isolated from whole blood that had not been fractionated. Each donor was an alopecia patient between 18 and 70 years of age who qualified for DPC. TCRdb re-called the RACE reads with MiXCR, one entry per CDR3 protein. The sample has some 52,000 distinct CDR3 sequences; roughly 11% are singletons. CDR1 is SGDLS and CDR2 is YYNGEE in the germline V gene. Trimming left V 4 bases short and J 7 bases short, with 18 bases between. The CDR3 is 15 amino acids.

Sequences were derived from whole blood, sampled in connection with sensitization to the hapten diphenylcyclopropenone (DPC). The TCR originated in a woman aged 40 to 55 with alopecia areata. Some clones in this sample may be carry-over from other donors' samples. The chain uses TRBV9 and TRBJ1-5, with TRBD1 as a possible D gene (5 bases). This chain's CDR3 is CASSPGGGLGQPQHF. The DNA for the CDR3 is TGTGCCAGCAGCCCAGGTGGGGGGTTGGGGCAGCCCCAGCATTTT.